This is a list of T cell receptor beta chains from one sample in a study of blood T cell repertoires in COVID-19. Data came from immunoSEQ multiplex PCR; TCRdb stores just in-frame clones and leaves some out. The profile shows around 70,000 clones, around 91% of them singletons. Material: peripheral blood. The receptors were sampled from a human donor in a cohort sampled during active COVID-19. CDR3s include the opening cysteine and the closing phenylalanine or tryptophan. D genes are given only for firm matches. A clone size is listed for some rows: how often the clone was seen (once, few, many), or a class if it is expanded.

TRBJ2-7,TRBD2,.,TRBV3-1/TRBV3-2,CASSQDPGGSYEQYF,TGTGCCAGCAGCCAAGACCCCGGGGGGTCCTACGAGCAGTACTTC
TRBJ2-1,TRBD1,.,TRBV6-5,CASSYLGQGGKNEQFF,TGTGCCAGCAGTTACCTGGGACAGGGTGGGAAGAATGAGCAGTTCTTC
TRBJ2-6,TRBD1,medium-sized,TRBV19,CASRWTGVASGANVLTF,TGTGCCAGCCGTTGGACAGGGGTTGCCTCTGGGGCCAACGTCCTGACTTTC
TRBJ1-1,.,.,TRBV11-2,CASSLSQAYDEAFF,TGTGCCAGCAGCTTAAGCCAGGCATACGATGAAGCTTTCTTT
TRBJ1-2,.,.,TRBV7-2,CASSPWGGANYGYTF,TGTGCCAGCAGCCCCTGGGGAGGGGCAAACTATGGCTACACCTTC
TRBJ1-2,.,.,TRBV11-3,CASSLTPPIGRPEGYTF,TGTGCCAGCAGCTTAACCCCCCCCATCGGCCGCCCGGAGGGCTACACCTTC
TRBJ2-3,TRBD2,.,TRBV6-6,CASSFGGASTDTQYF,TGTGCCAGCAGTTTCGGGGGGGCTAGCACAGATACGCAGTATTTT
TRBJ1-4,.,.,TRBV4-3,CASSQEGGLPEKLFF,TGCGCCAGCAGCCAAGAGGGAGGGTTACCTGAAAAACTGTTTTTT
TRBJ2-7,.,.,TRBV15,CATSRDGESTYEQYF,TGTGCCACCAGCAGAGACGGGGAGAGCACCTACGAGCAGTACTTC
TRBJ2-5,TRBD2,.,TRBV4-2,CASSQGLAGGQETQYF,TGTGCCAGCAGCCAAGGACTAGCGGGGGGACAAGAGACCCAGTACTTC